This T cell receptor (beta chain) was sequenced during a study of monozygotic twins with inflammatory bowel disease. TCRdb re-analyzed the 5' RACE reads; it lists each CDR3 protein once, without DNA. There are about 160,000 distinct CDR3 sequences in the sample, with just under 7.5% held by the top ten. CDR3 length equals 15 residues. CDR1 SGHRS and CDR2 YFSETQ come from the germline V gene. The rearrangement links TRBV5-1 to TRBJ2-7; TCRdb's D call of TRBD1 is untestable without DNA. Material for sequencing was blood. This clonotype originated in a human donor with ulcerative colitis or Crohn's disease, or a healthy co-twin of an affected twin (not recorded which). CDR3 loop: CASSPGATSSNEQYF.